This T cell receptor (beta chain) was recorded in a study of CXCR3-negative and CXCR3-positive naive CD8 T cells (dated by TCRdb to about 2019). Concerning the study at large: In total, approximately 130 million TRB reads were obtained, corresponding to roughly 1.5 +/- 0.3 million reads per library. Naive subsets from 5 or 6 donors and memory cells from 3 donors were included in the TRBV-TRBJ cluster analysis. The diversity and physicochemical repertoire analyses included about a dozen donors pooled from two independent experiments.

As regards this clonotype: There is no known antigen for this receptor.

For each CD8+ T cell subset, flow sorting was done in triplicate, and 250,000 to 300,000 cells per subset went directly into RLT lysis buffer. To keep memory contaminants out, a stringent definition of naive CD8+ T cells was applied: CD45RO-CCR7+CD27+CD95-. Peripheral blood mononuclear cells were isolated from buffy coats using standard density gradient centrifugation. Naive CXCR3-negative and CXCR3-positive CD8+ T cells were flow-sorted on a FACSAria III. An RNeasy Mini Kit was used to extract total RNA from the sorted cells. Sequencing relied on a NextSeq 550. The Human TCR Profiling Kit (MiLaboratory) was used to make UMI-labeled 5' RACE TRB cDNA libraries. cDNA synthesis used the entire amount of extracted RNA, and PCR amplification then used the entire amount of cDNA produced. The libraries were made side by side, with each library going through the same number of PCR cycles. Concerning the study's data processing: With a requirement of at least two reads per UMI, MIGEC and MiXCR extracted about 50,000 +/- 10,000 unique UMI-labeled TRB cDNA molecules per library. On average, about 40,000 +/- 10,000 functional in-frame TRB CDR3 nucleotide clonotypes lacking stop codons were found per library. Diversity metrics, including normalized Shannon-Wiener and Chao1, were computed in VDJtools after downsampling to 5000 UMI-labeled TRB molecules per sample. VDJtools computed clonotype-size-weighted physicochemical properties of the central five CDR3 residues: interaction energy, strength, volume and Kidera factor 4. The reads, reprocessed by TCRdb, yield one row per CDR3 protein sequence and no DNA. The V and J calls were not made by the authors but by TCRdb's processing. For this sample, the table gives 100,000 to 150,000 distinct CDR3 sequences. The top ten hold approximately 0.29% of the sample.

General study outcomes and caveats: Compared with CXCR3-negative naive cells, CXCR3-positive naive cells had TRB CDR3s with higher hydrophobicity (lower Kidera factor 4), lower energy, and higher strength and volume indices. Because surface CD5, which has been linked to self-reactivity in mice, was comparable between naive subsets, TCR interaction strength was also inferred from TRB CDR3 physicochemical properties. Comparably high repertoire diversity was found in both naive subsets, whereas much lower repertoire diversity was found in memory CD8+ T cells. Within the same donor, TRBV-TRBJ usage looked similar between naive CXCR3-negative and CXCR3-positive cells, but memory cells had distinct patterns. Freshly isolated PBMCs were used for most assays because CXCR3 expression partially decreased after cryopreservation.

As encoded in the germline V gene, CDR1 is SGHDN while CDR2 is FVKESK. The CDR3 covers 14 residues, taking in both the cysteine and the phenylalanine. No DNA sequence was recorded. Sequences were obtained from naive CXCR3- CD8+ T cells from blood. The sample's cell subset or site label, in plain terms: CD45RO-CCR7+CD27+CD95- naive CD8+ T cells lacking CXCR3 (TNR3-). The chain was built from TRBV14 and TRBJ2-1; TCRdb picks TRBD2, but there is no DNA to check that call. This receptor was taken from a human donor in good health. Some clones in this sample may be carry-over from other donors' samples. The CDR3 region: CASSVTSGGNEQFF.